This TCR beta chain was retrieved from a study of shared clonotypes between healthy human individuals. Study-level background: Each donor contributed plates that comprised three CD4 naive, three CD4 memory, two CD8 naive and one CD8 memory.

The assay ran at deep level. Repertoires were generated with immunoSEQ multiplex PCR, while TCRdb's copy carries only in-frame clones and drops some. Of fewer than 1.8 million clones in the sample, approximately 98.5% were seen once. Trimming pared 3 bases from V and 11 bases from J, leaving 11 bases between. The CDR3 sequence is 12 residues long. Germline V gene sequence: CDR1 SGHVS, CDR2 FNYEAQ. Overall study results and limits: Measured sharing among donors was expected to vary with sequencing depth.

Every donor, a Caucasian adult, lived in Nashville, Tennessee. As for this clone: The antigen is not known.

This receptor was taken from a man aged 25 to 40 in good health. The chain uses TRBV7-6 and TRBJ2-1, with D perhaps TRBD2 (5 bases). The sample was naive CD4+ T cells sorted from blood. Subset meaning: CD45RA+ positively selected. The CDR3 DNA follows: TGTGCCAGCAGCTTTAAGGCGGGTAAGCAGTTCTTC. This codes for CASSFKAGKQFF.